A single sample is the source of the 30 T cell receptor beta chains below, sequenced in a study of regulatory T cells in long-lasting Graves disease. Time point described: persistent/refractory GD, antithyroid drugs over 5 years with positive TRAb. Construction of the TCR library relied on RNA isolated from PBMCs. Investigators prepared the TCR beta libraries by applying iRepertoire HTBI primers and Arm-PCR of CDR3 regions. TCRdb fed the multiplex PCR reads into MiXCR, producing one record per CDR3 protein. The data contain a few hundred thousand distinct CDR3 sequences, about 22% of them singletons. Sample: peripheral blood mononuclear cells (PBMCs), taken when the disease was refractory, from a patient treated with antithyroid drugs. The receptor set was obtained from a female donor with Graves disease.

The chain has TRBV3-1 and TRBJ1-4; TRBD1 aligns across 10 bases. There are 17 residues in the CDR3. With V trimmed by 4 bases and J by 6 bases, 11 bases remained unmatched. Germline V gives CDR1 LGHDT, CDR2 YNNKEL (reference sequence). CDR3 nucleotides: TGTGCCAGCAGCCTTGGTACCGGGACAGGGGTATATGAAAAACTGTTTTTT. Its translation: CASSLGTGTGVYEKLFF. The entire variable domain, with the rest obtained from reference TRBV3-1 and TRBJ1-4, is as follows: DTAVSQTPKYLVTQMGNDKSIKCEQNLGHDTMYWYKQDSKKFLKIMFSYNNKELIINETVPNRFSPKSPDKAHLNLHINSLELGDSAVYFCASSLGTGTGVYEKLFFGSGTQLSVL.

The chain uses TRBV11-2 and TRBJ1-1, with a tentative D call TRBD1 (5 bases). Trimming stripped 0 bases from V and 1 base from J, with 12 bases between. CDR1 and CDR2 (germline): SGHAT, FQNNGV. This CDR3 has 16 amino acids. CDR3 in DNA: TGTGCCAGCAGCTTAGATGGGGCGAGAGGGAACACTGAAGCTTTCTTT. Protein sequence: CASSLDGARGNTEAFF. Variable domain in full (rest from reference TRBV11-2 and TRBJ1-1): EAGVAQSPRYKIIEKRQSVAFWCNPISGHATLYWYQQILGQGPKLLIQFQNNGVVDDSQLPKDRFSAERLKGVDSTLKIQPAKLEDSAVYLCASSLDGARGNTEAFFGQGTRLTVV.

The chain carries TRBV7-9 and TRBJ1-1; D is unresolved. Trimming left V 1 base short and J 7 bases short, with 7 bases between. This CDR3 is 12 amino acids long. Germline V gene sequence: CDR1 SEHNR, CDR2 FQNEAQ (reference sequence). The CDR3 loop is CASSLGDIEAFF. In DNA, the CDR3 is TGTGCCAGCAGCTTAGGTGACATTGAAGCTTTCTTT.

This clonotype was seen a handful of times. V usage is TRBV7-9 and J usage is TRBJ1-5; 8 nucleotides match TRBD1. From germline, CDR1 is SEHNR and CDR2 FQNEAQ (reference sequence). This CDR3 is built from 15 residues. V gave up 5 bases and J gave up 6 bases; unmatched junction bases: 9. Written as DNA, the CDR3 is TGTGCCAGCAGCCATGATCCAGGGGGCCTTCAGCCCCAGCATTTT. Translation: CASSHDPGGLQPQHF.

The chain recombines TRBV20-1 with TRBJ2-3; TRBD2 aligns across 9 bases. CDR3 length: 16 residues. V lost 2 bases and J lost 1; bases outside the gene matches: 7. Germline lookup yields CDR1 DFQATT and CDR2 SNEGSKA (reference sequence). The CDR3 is CSARQSSGERTDTQYF. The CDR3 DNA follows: TGCAGTGCTAGACAATCTAGCGGGGAACGCACAGATACGCAGTATTTT.

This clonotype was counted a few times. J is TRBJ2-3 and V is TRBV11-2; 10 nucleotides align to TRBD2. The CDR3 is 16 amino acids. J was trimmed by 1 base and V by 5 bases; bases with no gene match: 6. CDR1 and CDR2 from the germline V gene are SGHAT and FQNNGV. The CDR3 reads CASSPRAGGGTDTQYF. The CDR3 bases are TGTGCCAGCAGCCCTCGAGCGGGGGGGGGCACAGATACGCAGTATTTT.

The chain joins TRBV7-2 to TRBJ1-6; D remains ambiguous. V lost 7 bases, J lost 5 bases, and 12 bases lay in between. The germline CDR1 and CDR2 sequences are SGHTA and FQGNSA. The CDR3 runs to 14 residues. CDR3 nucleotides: TGTGCCAGCACGCTAACAGACGATAATTCACCCCTCCACTTT. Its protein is CASTLTDDNSPLHF.

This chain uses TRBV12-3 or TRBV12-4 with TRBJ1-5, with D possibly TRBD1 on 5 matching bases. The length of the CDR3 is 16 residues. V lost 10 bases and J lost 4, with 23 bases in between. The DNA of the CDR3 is TGTGCCAACCTCGCCGGGGGGGGAGTGGGTAATCAGCCCCAGCATTTT. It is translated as CANLAGGGVGNQPQHF.

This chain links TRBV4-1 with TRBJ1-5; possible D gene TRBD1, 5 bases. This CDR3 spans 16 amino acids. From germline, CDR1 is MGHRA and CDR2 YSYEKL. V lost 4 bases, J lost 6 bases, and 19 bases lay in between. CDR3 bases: TGCGCCAGCAGCCCCCAACGGGGCTCGGCGGGTCAGCCCCAGCATTTT. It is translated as CASSPQRGSAGQPQHF.

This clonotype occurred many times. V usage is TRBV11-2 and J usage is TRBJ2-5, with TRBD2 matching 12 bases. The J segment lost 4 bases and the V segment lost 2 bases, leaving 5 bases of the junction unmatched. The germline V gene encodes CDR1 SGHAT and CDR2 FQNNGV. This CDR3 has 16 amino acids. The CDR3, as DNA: TGTGCCAGCAGCTTATCTCCGGGACTAGCGGGAGAGACCCAGTACTTC. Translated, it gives CASSLSPGLAGETQYF.

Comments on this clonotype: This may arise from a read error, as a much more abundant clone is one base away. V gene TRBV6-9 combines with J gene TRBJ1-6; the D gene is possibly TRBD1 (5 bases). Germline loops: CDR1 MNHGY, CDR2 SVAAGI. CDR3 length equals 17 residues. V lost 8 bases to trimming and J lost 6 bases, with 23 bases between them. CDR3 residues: CASGSPVRGVRNSPLHF. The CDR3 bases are TGTGCCAGCGGTTCACCTGTACGGGGGGTGCGTAATTCACCCCTCCACTTT.

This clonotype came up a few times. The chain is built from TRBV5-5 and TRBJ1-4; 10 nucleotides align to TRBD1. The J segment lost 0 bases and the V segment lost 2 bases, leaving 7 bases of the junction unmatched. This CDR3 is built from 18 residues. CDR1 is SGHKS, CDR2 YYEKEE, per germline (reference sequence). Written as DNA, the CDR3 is TGTGCCAGCAGCTTCGGGACAGGGGATATTGCAACTAATGAAAAACTGTTTTTT. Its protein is CASSFGTGDIATNEKLFF.

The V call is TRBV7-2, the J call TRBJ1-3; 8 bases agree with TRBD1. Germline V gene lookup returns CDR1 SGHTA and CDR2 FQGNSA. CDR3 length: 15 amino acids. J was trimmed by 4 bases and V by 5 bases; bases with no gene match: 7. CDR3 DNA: TGTGCCAGCAGCCAGGGACAGGCCAGCGGAAACACCATATATTTT. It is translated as CASSQGQASGNTIYF.

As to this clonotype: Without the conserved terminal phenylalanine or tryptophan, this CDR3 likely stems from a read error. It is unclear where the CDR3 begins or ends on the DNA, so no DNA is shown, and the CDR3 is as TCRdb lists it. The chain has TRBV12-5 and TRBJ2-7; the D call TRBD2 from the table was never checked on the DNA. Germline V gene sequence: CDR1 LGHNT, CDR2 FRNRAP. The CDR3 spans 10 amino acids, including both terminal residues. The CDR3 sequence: CASGSRSGRG.

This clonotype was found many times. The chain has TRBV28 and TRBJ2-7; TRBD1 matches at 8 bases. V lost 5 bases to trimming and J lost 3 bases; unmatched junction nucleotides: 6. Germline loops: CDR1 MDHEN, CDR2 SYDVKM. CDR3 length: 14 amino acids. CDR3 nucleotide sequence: TGTGCCAGCAGTACGTCAGGGGGCCTCTACGAGCAGTACTTC. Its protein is CASSTSGGLYEQYF.

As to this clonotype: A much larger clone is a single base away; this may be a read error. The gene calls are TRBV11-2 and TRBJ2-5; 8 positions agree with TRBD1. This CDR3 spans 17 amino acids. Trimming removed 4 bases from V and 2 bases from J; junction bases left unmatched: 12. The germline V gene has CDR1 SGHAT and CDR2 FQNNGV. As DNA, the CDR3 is TGTGCCAGCAGCTCCGAGGGGGACAGGATGTGTCAAGAGACCCAGTACTTC. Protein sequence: CASSSEGDRMCQETQYF.

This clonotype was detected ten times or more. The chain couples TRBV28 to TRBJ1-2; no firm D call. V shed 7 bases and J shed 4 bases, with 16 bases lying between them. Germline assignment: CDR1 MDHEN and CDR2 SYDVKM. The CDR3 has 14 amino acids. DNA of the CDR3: TGTGCCAGCACTGCGGGCCCGGACGGCTATGGCTACACCTTC. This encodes CASTAGPDGYGYTF.

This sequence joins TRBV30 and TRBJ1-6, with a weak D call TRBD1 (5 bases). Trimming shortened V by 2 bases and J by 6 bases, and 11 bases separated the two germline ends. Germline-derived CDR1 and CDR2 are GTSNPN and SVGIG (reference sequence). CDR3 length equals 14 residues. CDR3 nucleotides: TGTGCCTGGAGTTCGGGGGACCTTAATTCACCCCTCCACTTT. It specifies CAWSSGDLNSPLHF.

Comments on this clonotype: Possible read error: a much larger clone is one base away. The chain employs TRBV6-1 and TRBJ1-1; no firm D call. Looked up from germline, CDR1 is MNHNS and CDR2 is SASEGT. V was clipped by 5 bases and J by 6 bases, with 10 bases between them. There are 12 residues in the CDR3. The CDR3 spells CASSTRYPEAFF. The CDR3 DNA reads TGTGCCAGCAGTACAAGGTACCCTGAAGCTTTCTTT.

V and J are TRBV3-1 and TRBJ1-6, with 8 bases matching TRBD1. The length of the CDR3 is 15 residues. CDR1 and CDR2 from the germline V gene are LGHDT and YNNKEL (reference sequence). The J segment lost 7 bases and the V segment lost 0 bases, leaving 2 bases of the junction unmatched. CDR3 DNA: TGTGCCAGCAGCCAAGAGGACAGGGACAATTCACCCCTCCACTTT. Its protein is CASSQEDRDNSPLHF.

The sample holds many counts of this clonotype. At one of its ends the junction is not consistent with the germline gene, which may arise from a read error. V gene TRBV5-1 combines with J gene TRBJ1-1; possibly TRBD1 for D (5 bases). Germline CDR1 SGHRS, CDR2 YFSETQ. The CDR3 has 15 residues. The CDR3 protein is CASSLIGGVNTEAFF. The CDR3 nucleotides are TGTGCCAGCAGTTTAATAGGAGGGGTTAACACTGAAGCTTTCTTT. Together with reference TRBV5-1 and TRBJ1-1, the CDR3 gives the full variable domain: KAGVTQTPRYLIKTRGQQVTLSCSPISGHRSVSWYQQTPGQGLQFLFEYFSETQRNKGNFPGRFSGRQFSNSRSEMNVSTLELGDSALYLCASSLIGGVNTEAFFGQGTRLTVV.

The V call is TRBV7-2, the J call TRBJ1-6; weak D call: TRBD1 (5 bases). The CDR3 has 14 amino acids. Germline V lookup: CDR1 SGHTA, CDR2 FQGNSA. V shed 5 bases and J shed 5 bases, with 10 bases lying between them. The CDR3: CASSPQGNNSPLHF. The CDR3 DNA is TGTGCCAGCAGCCCTCAGGGAAATAATTCACCCCTCCACTTT.

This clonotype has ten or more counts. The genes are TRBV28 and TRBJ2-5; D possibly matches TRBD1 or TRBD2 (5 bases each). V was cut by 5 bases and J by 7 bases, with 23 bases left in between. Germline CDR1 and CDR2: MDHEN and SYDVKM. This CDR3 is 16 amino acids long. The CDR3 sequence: CASSPMGPLGGGTQYF. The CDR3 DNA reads TGTGCCAGCAGTCCTATGGGACCCCTAGGCGGAGGGACCCAGTACTTC.

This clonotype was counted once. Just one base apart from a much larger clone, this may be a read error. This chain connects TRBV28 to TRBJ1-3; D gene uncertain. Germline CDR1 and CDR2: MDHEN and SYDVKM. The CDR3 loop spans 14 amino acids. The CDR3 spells CASIGGNSGSTIYF. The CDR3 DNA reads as TGTGCCAGCATCGGTGGCAACTCTGGAAGCACCATATATTTT.

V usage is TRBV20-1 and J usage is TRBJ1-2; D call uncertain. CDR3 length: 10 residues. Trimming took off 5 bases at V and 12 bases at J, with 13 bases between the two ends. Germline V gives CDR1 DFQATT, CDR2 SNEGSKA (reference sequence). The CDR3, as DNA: TGCAGTGCTCCAGATCCGGCTGACACCTTC. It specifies CSAPDPADTF.

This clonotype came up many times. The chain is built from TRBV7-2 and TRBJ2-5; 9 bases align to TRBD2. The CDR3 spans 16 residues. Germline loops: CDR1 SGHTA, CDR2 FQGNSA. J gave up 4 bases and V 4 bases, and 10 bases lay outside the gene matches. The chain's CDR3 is CASSSRRLAEGETQYF. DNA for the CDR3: TGTGCCAGCAGCTCAAGGAGACTAGCGGAAGGAGAGACCCAGTACTTC.

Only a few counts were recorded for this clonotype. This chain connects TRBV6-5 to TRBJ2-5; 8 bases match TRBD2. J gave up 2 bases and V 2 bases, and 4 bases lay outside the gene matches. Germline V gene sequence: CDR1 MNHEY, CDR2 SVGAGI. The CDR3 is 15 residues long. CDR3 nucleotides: TGTGCCAGCAGTTACCGGGCGGGAGGTCAAGAGACCCAGTACTTC. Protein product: CASSYRAGGQETQYF.

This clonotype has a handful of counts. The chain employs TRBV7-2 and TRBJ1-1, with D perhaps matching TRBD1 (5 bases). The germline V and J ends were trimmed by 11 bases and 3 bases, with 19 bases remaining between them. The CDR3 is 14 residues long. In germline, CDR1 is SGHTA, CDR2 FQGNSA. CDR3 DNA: TGTGCCCAGGGTGGGGCTGACCCGCACACTGAAGCTTTCTTT. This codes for CAQGGADPHTEAFF.

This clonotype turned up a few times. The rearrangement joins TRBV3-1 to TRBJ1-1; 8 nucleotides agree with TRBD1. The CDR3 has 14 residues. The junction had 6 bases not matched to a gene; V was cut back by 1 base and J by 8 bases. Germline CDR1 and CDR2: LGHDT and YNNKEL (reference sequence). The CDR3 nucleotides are TGTGCCAGCAGCCAAGTCCGTGGGACAGGAGAAGCTTTCTTT. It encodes CASSQVRGTGEAFF.

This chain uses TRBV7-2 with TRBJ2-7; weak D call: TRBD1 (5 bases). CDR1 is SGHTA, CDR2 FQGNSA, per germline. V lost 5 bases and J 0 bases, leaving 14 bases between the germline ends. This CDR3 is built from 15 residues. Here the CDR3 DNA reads TGTGCCAGCAGCCCGTCAGGGTCCCTCTCCTACGAGCAGTACTTC. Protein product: CASSPSGSLSYEQYF.